These T cell receptor beta chains were read from a single sample in a study of PD-1 blockade in classical Hodgkin lymphoma. Repertoires were generated with immunoSEQ multiplex PCR, while TCRdb's copy carries only in-frame clones and drops some. The repertoire consists of about 12,000 clones, with 80% to 90% occurring once and the leading ten covering about 35%. The material sequenced was CD8+ T cells from blood, taken before the fourth cycle of nivolumab. Receptors originate from a human donor with classical Hodgkin lymphoma. The donor label of this sample is uncertain. The CDR3 runs from the conserved cysteine through the conserved F or W. A D gene is named only where the DNA matches it firmly. Where a row states a size, it is once, few, many or the class of an expanded clone; other rows omit it.

>TRBD2|TRBV29-1|16|TRBJ2-1|once
CSVDGTSGRSYNEQFF
TGCAGCGTTGATGGGACTAGCGGGAGATCCTACAATGAGCAGTTCTTC
>.|TRBV4-2|18|TRBJ1-5|few
CASSQDPIVPEYNQPQHF
TGTGCCAGCAGCCAAGATCCGATTGTCCCCGAGTACAATCAGCCCCAGCATTTT
>TRBD1|TRBV7-6|15|TRBJ2-1|.
CASSSGQGAPDEQFF
TGTGCCAGCAGCTCGGGACAGGGGGCGCCAGATGAGCAGTTCTTC
>TRBD1|TRBV27|19|TRBJ2-7|.
CASSFMAKGRGQGANEQYF
TGTGCCAGCAGTTTTATGGCTAAGGGGCGCGGACAGGGGGCGAACGAGCAGTACTTC
>.|TRBV29-1|14|TRBJ1-2|.
CSVDVGGLGYGYTF
TGCAGCGTTGATGTCGGGGGGCTGGGGTATGGCTACACCTTC
>.|TRBV21-1|19|TRBJ2-2|.
CASSKGLKETGTDTGELFF
TGTGCCAGCAGCAAAGGGCTTAAGGAGACAGGGACGGACACCGGGGAGCTGTTTTTT
>.|TRBV28|13|TRBJ2-7|.
CASSFSRSYEQYF
TGTGCCAGCAGTTTTTCGCGCTCCTACGAGCAGTACTTC
>.|TRBV5-5|19|TRBJ2-1|.
CASSLALGARLTSYNEQFF
TGTGCCAGCAGCTTGGCCTTGGGGGCAAGGCTTACTTCCTACAATGAGCAGTTCTTC
>TRBD2|TRBV11-2|15|TRBJ2-2|.
CASSFSGTNTGELFF
TGTGCCAGCAGTTTTAGCGGGACAAACACCGGGGAGCTGTTTTTT
>TRBD2|TRBV7-9|17|TRBJ2-1|.
CASSQDNSGSSYNEQFF
TGTGCCAGCAGCCAAGACAATAGCGGGAGCTCCTACAATGAGCAGTTCTTC
>TRBD1|TRBV28|14|TRBJ2-3|.
CASSFGQDADTQYF
TGTGCCAGCAGTTTCGGACAGGACGCAGATACGCAGTATTTT
>TRBD2|TRBV9|15|TRBJ2-7|.
CASSQSGGSSYEQYF
TGTGCCAGCAGCCAATCCGGGGGGAGCTCCTACGAGCAGTACTTC
>.|TRBV4-3|16|TRBJ1-2|once
CASSQGTMAEGYGYTF
TGCGCCAGCAGCCAAGGGACGATGGCAGAAGGTTATGGCTACACCTTC
>.|TRBV29-1|14|TRBJ2-3|.
CSLSGEGFTDTQYF
TGCAGCCTTTCGGGAGAAGGATTCACAGATACGCAGTATTTT
>TRBD1|TRBV7-9|15|TRBJ1-5|few
CASSPGQYSNQPQHF
TGTGCCAGCAGCCCGGGACAGTATAGCAATCAGCCCCAGCATTTT
>.|TRBV2|16|TRBJ1-6|.
CASSEDGTQYQFTLHF
TGTGCCAGCAGTGAAGACGGGACACAGTACCAATTCACCCTCCACTTT
>TRBD1|TRBV4-1|13|TRBJ2-7|.
CASSFGQGYEQYF
TGCGCCAGCAGCTTTGGACAGGGCTACGAGCAGTACTTC
>.|TRBV6-4|16|TRBJ2-1|.
CASSDSWQKSYNEQFF
TGTGCCAGCAGTGACTCGTGGCAGAAGTCCTACAATGAGCAGTTCTTC
>TRBD1|TRBV10-2|18|TRBJ2-5|.
CASKSVTMGQGVLETQYF
TGCGCCAGCAAATCTGTCACGATGGGACAGGGGGTTTTAGAGACCCAGTACTTC
>TRBD2|TRBV15|14|TRBJ2-2|.
CATSRVRGNGELFF
TGTGCCACCAGCAGAGTGCGGGGGAACGGGGAGCTGTTTTTT
>.|TRBV27|11|TRBJ1-1|.
CASRSNTEAFF
TGTGCCAGCAGATCGAACACTGAAGCTTTCTTT
>TRBD2|TRBV4-3|15|TRBJ2-7|.
CASSQYTSGRYEQYF
TGCGCCAGCAGCCAATACACTAGCGGGAGATACGAGCAGTACTTC
>.|TRBV27|13|TRBJ2-1|.
CASSLFPYNEQFF
TGTGCCAGCAGTTTATTCCCCTACAATGAGCAGTTCTTC
>TRBD2|TRBV7-6|18|TRBJ2-5|.
CASSLLFLAGGPGETQYF
TGTGCCAGCAGCTTATTGTTCCTGGCGGGAGGGCCTGGGGAGACCCAGTACTTC
>.|TRBV7-6|13|TRBJ1-3|.
CATGEDSRNTIYF
TGTGCCACCGGCGAGGACAGCCGAAACACCATATATTTT
>.|TRBV27|13|TRBJ1-5|.
CASSPSGVRPQHF
TGTGCCAGCAGTCCCTCGGGGGTAAGGCCCCAGCATTTT
>.|TRBV30|12|TRBJ2-3|.
CAWSVYPDTQYF
TGTGCCTGGAGTGTATATCCAGATACGCAGTATTTT
>.|TRBV4-2|16|TRBJ2-6|.
CASSQVSSSGANVLTF
TGTGCCAGCAGCCAAGTGTCCAGCTCTGGGGCCAACGTCCTGACTTTC
>TRBD1|TRBV6-1|14|TRBJ1-2|few
CASRKQGAGYGYTF
TGTGCCAGCAGAAAACAGGGGGCGGGGTATGGCTACACCTTC
>TRBD2|TRBV7-9|16|TRBJ2-2|.
CASSLGGLGNTGELFF
TGTGCCAGCAGCTTAGGAGGACTAGGGAACACCGGGGAGCTGTTTTTT
>.|TRBV30|17|TRBJ1-6|.
CAWSAPPGSSYNSPLHF
TGTGCCTGGAGTGCCCCGCCAGGGAGCTCCTATAATTCACCCCTCCACTTT
>TRBD2|TRBV25-1|16|TRBJ2-1|.
CASSEFGAGEYNEQFF
TGTGCCAGCAGTGAATTCGGAGCGGGGGAATACAATGAGCAGTTCTTC
>TRBD1|TRBV14|13|TRBJ1-1|.
CASSLTGGTEAFF
TGTGCCAGCAGCCTGACAGGGGGCACTGAAGCTTTCTTT
>TRBD2|TRBV7-9|16|TRBJ2-7|.
CASSSTLAGDNYEQYF
TGTGCCAGCAGCTCGACGCTAGCGGGGGACAACTACGAGCAGTACTTC
>.|TRBV25-1|12|TRBJ1-1|.
CASSLGGGDAFF
TGTGCCAGCAGTCTGGGTGGGGGGGATGCTTTCTTT
>TRBD2|TRBV19|17|TRBJ2-3|.
CASSTFPASGFPDTQYF
TGTGCCAGTAGTACTTTTCCGGCTAGCGGTTTCCCAGATACGCAGTATTTT
>TRBD2|TRBV4-2|14|TRBJ2-3|.
CASSRTSLEDTQYF
TGTGCCAGCAGCCGGACTAGTTTGGAAGATACGCAGTATTTT
>.|TRBV29-1|14|TRBJ1-3|once
CSVTGSVSGNTIYF
TGCAGCGTTACGGGGTCCGTCTCTGGAAACACCATATATTTT
>.|TRBV6-5|13|TRBJ1-1|.
CASSYQGLTEAFF
TGTGCCAGCAGTTACCAGGGGTTGACTGAAGCTTTCTTT
>TRBD1|TRBV7-9|15|TRBJ1-4|.
CASSPGRGGDEKLFF
TGTGCCAGCAGCCCTGGCAGGGGGGGGGATGAAAAACTGTTTTTT
>TRBD2|TRBV19|16|TRBJ2-1|once
CASSLTGTTRSVVQFF
TGTGCCAGTAGTCTCACCGGGACTACGCGATCAGTTGTGCAGTTCTTC
>.|TRBV7-9|14|TRBJ2-7|.
CASSFLEGSYEQYF
TGTGCCAGCAGCTTTTTGGAGGGCTCCTACGAGCAGTACTTC
>TRBD2|TRBV6-4|13|TRBJ2-1|.
CARISGRKNEQFF
TGTGCCAGAATTAGCGGGAGAAAAAATGAGCAGTTCTTC
>.|TRBV5-8|13|TRBJ1-2|.
CASSLYRPYGYTF
TGTGCCAGCAGCTTATACAGGCCCTATGGCTACACCTTC
>TRBD1|TRBV28|14|TRBJ1-5|.
CASTPTGGGQPQHF
TGTGCCAGCACCCCGACAGGGGGGGGTCAGCCCCAGCATTTT
>TRBD1|TRBV7-9|18|TRBJ1-2|.
CASSQEALGTGSPYGYTF
TGTGCCAGCAGCCAAGAGGCGCTCGGGACAGGGAGCCCATATGGCTACACCTTC
>.|TRBV19|18|TRBJ2-3|once
CASSPRRFLRSSTDTQYF
TGTGCCAGTAGTCCCCGCAGGTTCTTGCGATCTAGCACAGATACGCAGTATTTT
>TRBD1|TRBV7-8|18|TRBJ2-2|.
CASSSLRSGGDDTGELFF
TGTGCCAGCAGTTCTTTAAGGTCAGGGGGAGATGACACCGGGGAGCTGTTTTTT
>TRBD1|TRBV11-2|14|TRBJ1-4|.
CASSWKQGDEKLFF
TGTGCCAGCAGCTGGAAACAGGGGGATGAAAAACTGTTTTTT
>.|TRBV14|15|TRBJ2-7|.
CASSLLAAYPYEQYF
TGTGCCAGCAGCCTGTTAGCGGCATACCCCTACGAGCAGTACTTC